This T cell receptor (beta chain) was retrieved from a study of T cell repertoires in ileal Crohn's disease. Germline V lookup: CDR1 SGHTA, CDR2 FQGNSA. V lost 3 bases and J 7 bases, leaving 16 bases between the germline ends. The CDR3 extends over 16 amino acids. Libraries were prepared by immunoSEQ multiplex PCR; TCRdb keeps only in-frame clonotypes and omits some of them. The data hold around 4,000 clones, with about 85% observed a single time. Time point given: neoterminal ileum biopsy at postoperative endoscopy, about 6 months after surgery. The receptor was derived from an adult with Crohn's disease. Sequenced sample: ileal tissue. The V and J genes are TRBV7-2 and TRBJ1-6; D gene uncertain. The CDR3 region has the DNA TGTGCCAGCAGCTTGCCCCCCGGCTCGGGGAATTCACCCCTCCACTTT. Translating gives CASSLPPGSGNSPLHF.